These T cell receptor beta chains were read from a single sample in a study of OX40 agonist ivuxolimab in advanced cancers. Using immunoSEQ multiplex PCR, the repertoire was profiled, and TCRdb retains in-frame clones only, with some absent. The table has about 64,000 clones, more than 75% seen once. The specimen was CD4+ or CD8+ T cells sorted from blood, collected in a trial of the OX40 agonist ivuxolimab. These TCRs come from an adult with an advanced solid tumor such as melanoma, head and neck, liver or kidney cancer. CDR3s include the opening cysteine and the closing phenylalanine or tryptophan. The D gene is left open where the match is weak. Where a row states a size, it is once, few, many or the class of an expanded clone; other rows omit it.

abundance	j_gene	d_gene	v_gene	CDR3aa	CDR3nt
.	TRBJ1-2	.	TRBV5-1	CASSLRGYGYTF	TGCGCCAGCAGCCTTCGCGGCTATGGCTACACCTTC
.	TRBJ1-1	.	TRBV7-3	CASSLTAMNTEAFF	TGTGCCAGCAGCTTAACAGCGATGAACACTGAAGCTTTCTTT
.	TRBJ1-1	TRBD1	TRBV6-5	CASSQPGQGNTEAFF	TGTGCCAGCAGTCAACCGGGACAGGGTAACACTGAAGCTTTCTTT
.	TRBJ1-5	.	TRBV6-5	CASSSSGFGNQPQHF	TGTGCCAGCAGTTCGAGCGGGTTCGGCAATCAGCCCCAGCATTTT
few	TRBJ1-5	.	TRBV7-6	CASSPQTYSNQPQHF	TGTGCCAGCAGCCCGCAAACTTATAGCAATCAGCCCCAGCATTTT
.	TRBJ1-2	.	TRBV6-5	CASRGVYGYTF	TGTGCCAGCAGGGGGGTCTATGGCTACACCTTC
.	TRBJ1-4	TRBD1	TRBV27	CASSLGQGGEKLFF	TGTGCCAGCAGTTTAGGACAGGGCGGCGAAAAACTGTTTTTT
.	TRBJ2-7	.	TRBV4-1	CASSQVVFSYEQYF	TGCGCCAGCAGCCAAGTCGTTTTTTCCTACGAGCAGTACTTC
.	TRBJ2-2	.	TRBV11-2	CASSLGGSGGELFF	TGTGCCAGCAGCTTAGGGGGGTCCGGCGGGGAGCTGTTTTTT
.	TRBJ1-3	.	TRBV7-2	CASSLAVRSGNTIYF	TGTGCCAGCAGCTTAGCGGTACGCTCTGGAAACACCATATATTTT
.	TRBJ1-5	.	TRBV10-3	CAISEGQQEGPQHF	TGTGCCATCAGTGAGGGCCAACAGGAGGGGCCCCAGCATTTT
.	TRBJ1-2	.	TRBV7-2	CASSQPRLGYTF	TGTGCCAGCAGCCAACCGAGGCTTGGCTACACCTTC
.	TRBJ1-4	.	TRBV6-5	CASSRFAANEKLFF	TGTGCCAGCAGTAGGTTTGCCGCTAATGAAAAACTGTTTTTT
.	TRBJ2-7	.	TRBV18	CASSPPGDYEQYF	TGTGCCAGCTCACCCCCCGGGGACTACGAGCAGTACTTC
.	TRBJ1-1	TRBD1	TRBV15	CATSRQGDTEAFF	TGTGCCACCAGCAGGCAGGGGGACACTGAAGCTTTCTTT
.	TRBJ2-2	.	TRBV15	CATSSQLNTGELFF	TGTGCCACCAGCAGCCAACTGAACACCGGGGAGCTGTTTTTT
.	TRBJ1-5	.	TRBV6-5	CASGTGNGGNQPQHF	TGTGCCAGCGGAACAGGGAATGGAGGCAATCAGCCCCAGCATTTT
.	TRBJ1-2	.	TRBV21-1	CASSKGRGCNYGYTF	TGTGCCAGCAGCAAAGGCAGGGGGTGTAACTATGGCTACACCTTC
.	TRBJ2-3	TRBD2	TRBV7-7	CASSLRGGADTQYF	TGTGCCAGCAGCTTACGGGGGGGCGCCGATACGCAGTATTTT
.	TRBJ2-1	TRBD2	TRBV5-8	CASSSRTSVLQFF	TGTGCCAGCAGCTCCCGGACTAGCGTTCTACAGTTCTTC
.	TRBJ2-3	TRBD2	TRBV14	CASNILIIQLAGAGDTQYF	TGTGCCAGCAACATCCTTATTATACAACTAGCGGGGGCTGGGGATACGCAGTATTTT
few	TRBJ1-5	.	TRBV10-3	CAISDTPGSNQPQHF	TGTGCCATCAGTGATACCCCGGGATCCAATCAGCCCCAGCATTTT
.	TRBJ1-2	TRBD1	TRBV19	CASSIGTGANYGYTF	TGTGCCAGTAGTATAGGGACAGGGGCTAACTATGGCTACACCTTC
.	TRBJ1-1	.	TRBV11-3	CASSLQQGTEAFF	TGTGCCAGCAGCCTTCAACAGGGAACTGAAGCTTTCTTT
.	TRBJ2-5	.	TRBV2	CASSDGQNWFQTQYF	TGTGCCAGCAGTGATGGACAAAACTGGTTCCAGACCCAGTACTTC
.	TRBJ2-3	TRBD2	TRBV7-9	CASSQLAGEEWEDTQYF	TGTGCCAGCAGCCAACTAGCGGGAGAAGAGTGGGAAGATACGCAGTATTTT
.	TRBJ2-5	.	TRBV20-1	CSAPGVGTQYF	TGCAGTGCCCCGGGGGTAGGGACCCAGTACTTC
.	TRBJ1-1	.	TRBV30	CAHMTAANTEAFF	TGTGCGCACATGACAGCGGCGAACACTGAAGCTTTCTTT
.	TRBJ2-3	.	TRBV7-9	CASSPSTDTQYF	TGTGCCAGCAGTCCTAGCACAGATACGCAGTATTTT
.	TRBJ2-6	TRBD2	TRBV4-1	CASSQDGTSGLTGANVLTF	TGCGCCAGCAGCCAAGACGGGACTAGCGGGTTGACGGGGGCCAACGTCCTGACTTTC
.	TRBJ2-1	TRBD2	TRBV5-4	CASSPRGRGVNEQFF	TGTGCCAGCAGCCCCCGGGGGCGGGGGGTCAATGAGCAGTTCTTC
few	TRBJ2-3	.	TRBV7-2	CASSLAGGSTDTQYF	TGTGCCAGCAGCTTAGCCGGCGGGTCGACAGATACGCAGTATTTT
.	TRBJ2-1	.	TRBV7-2	CASSWWVGGHNEQFF	TGTGCCAGCAGCTGGTGGGTGGGGGGCCACAATGAGCAGTTCTTC
.	TRBJ1-4	TRBD1	TRBV29-1	CSARTGYLPTNEKLFF	TGCAGCGCCCGGACAGGGTATTTGCCCACTAATGAAAAACTGTTTTTT
.	TRBJ2-3	TRBD2	TRBV11-2	CASSLGGSGRTTDTQYF	TGTGCCAGCAGCTTAGGAGGTAGCGGGAGGACCACAGATACGCAGTATTTT
.	TRBJ1-2	.	TRBV18	CASSPSRVTLNYGYTF	TGTGCCAGCTCACCATCAAGGGTAACATTGAACTATGGCTACACCTTC
.	TRBJ1-2	.	TRBV5-4	CASHSGNHYGYTF	TGTGCCAGCCATTCCGGGAACCACTATGGCTACACCTTC
.	TRBJ2-2	TRBD2	TRBV10-2	CASTRLAGVNTGELFF	TGCGCCAGCACCCGACTAGCGGGGGTTAACACCGGGGAGCTGTTTTTT
.	TRBJ2-6	.	TRBV30	CAWSVGATGANVLTF	TGTGCCTGGAGTGTAGGGGCAACTGGGGCCAACGTCCTGACTTTC
.	TRBJ2-3	.	TRBV11-2	CASSQRQLGAYTQYF	TGTGCCAGCAGCCAACGCCAACTCGGCGCCTATACGCAGTATTTT
.	TRBJ1-5	.	TRBV28	CASSSATGNQPQHF	TGTGCCAGCAGTTCCGCAACGGGCAATCAGCCCCAGCATTTT
once	TRBJ1-4	.	TRBV5-6	CASSFTLGEKLFF	TGTGCCAGCAGCTTTACCTTGGGGGAAAAACTGTTTTTT
.	TRBJ1-5	.	TRBV4-1	CASRAWVGGNQPQHF	TGCGCCAGCAGGGCTTGGGTGGGGGGCAATCAGCCCCAGCATTTT
many	TRBJ1-2	.	TRBV4-1	CASSQHWTRGPYGYTF	TGCGCCAGCAGCCAACATTGGACCCGGGGGCCCTATGGCTACACCTTC
once	TRBJ1-5	TRBD1	TRBV19	CASSIMATGDGQPQHF	TGTGCCAGTAGTATAATGGCGACAGGGGACGGTCAGCCCCAGCATTTT
.	TRBJ2-6	.	TRBV5-1	CASSITGFPGANVLTF	TGCGCCAGCAGCATAACAGGGTTCCCTGGGGCCAACGTCCTGACTTTC
.	TRBJ2-1	TRBD2	TRBV14	CASSQTSGPYNEQFF	TGTGCCAGCAGCCAGACTAGCGGGCCCTACAATGAGCAGTTCTTC
few	TRBJ1-1	.	TRBV10-2	CASRDSHFPTEAFF	TGCGCCAGCAGGGACAGCCACTTCCCCACTGAAGCTTTCTTT
.	TRBJ2-5	TRBD1	TRBV5-1	CASSWGDRGTETQYF	TGCGCCAGCAGCTGGGGAGACAGGGGGACAGAGACCCAGTACTTC
.	TRBJ2-2	TRBD1	TRBV19	CASSTLGQGVPGELFF	TGTGCCAGTAGTACACTGGGACAGGGGGTACCCGGGGAGCTGTTTTTT
.	TRBJ2-1	.	TRBV11-3	CASSRQDNEQFF	TGTGCCAGCAGTAGACAGGACAATGAGCAGTTCTTC
.	TRBJ1-1	.	TRBV6-5	CASSFQADGTEAFF	TGTGCCAGCAGTTTCCAGGCTGATGGGACTGAAGCTTTCTTT
.	TRBJ2-2	.	TRBV4-3	CASSLRTAGELFF	TGCGCCAGCAGCCTCAGGACGGCCGGGGAGCTGTTTTTT